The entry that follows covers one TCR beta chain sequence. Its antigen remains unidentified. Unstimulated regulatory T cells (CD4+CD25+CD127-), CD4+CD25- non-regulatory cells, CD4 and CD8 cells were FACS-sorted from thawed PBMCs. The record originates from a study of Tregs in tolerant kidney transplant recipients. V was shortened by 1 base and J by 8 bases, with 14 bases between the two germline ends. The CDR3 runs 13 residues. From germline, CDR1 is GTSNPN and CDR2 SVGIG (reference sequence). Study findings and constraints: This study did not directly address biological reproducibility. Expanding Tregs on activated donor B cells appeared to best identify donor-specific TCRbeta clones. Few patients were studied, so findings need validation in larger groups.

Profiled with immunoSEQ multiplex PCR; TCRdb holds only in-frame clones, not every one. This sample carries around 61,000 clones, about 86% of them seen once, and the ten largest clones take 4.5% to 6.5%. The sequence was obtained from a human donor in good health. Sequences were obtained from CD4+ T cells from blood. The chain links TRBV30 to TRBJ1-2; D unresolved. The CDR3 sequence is CAWSGERAFGYTF. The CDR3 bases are TGTGCCTGGAGTGGAGAACGGGCTTTCGGCTACACCTTC.